Below, 24 T cell receptor gamma chains from the same sample are listed, as sequenced in a study of gamma-delta T cells after stem cell transplantation. TCRdb reprocessed the RT-PCR reads using CATT. This repertoire shows about 300 gamma-chain clones, about 66% found once; its top ten account for 51%. The sample consisted of gamma-delta T cells. These receptors were taken from a human donor. It is not recorded whose cells these are; they may come from a transplant donor.

Remarks on this clone: Germline is not matched at one junction end, which may reflect a read error. The rearrangement joins TRGV2 to TRGJ1 or TRGJ2. TCRdb carries no J gene annotation; the J gene was assigned here by matching the DNA with germline. Per germline, CDR1 EGSNGY and CDR2 YDSYNSKV. The CDR3 is 16 residues long. The CDR3 region has the DNA TGTGCCACCTGGAACGGGCCACCCCCACGATCTTATAAGAAACTCTTT. This encodes CATWNGPPPRSYKKLF.

This clone was observed a few times. Written as DNA, the CDR3 is TGTGCCTTGTGGGAGGAGAATTATTATAAGAAACTCTTT. Translating it yields CALWEENYYKKLF. This rearrangement joins TRGV9 to TRGJ1 or TRGJ2. The J gene, missing from TCRdb, was assigned here through DNA to germline matching. V was pared by 2 bases and J by 0 bases, with 1 base of the junction left unmatched. The germline V gene encodes CDR1 GITISATS and CDR2 ISYDGTV (reference sequence). The CDR3 totals 13 residues.

The chain carries TRGV9 and TRGJP. The J gene is absent in TCRdb and was assigned here via DNA matching to germline. The CDR3 totals 15 residues. CDR1 GITISATS and CDR2 ISYDGTV come from the germline V gene (reference sequence). V was pared by 1 base and J by 11 bases, with 5 bases of the junction left unmatched. DNA for the CDR3: TGTGCCTTGTGGGAGGTCGGGGTGGGCAAAAAAATCAAGGTATTT. As protein: CALWEVGVGKKIKVF.

In the case of this clone: This likely reflects a read error, since a far larger clone is one base away. The chain carries TRGV4 and TRGJ1 or TRGJ2. In the absence of a J gene in TCRdb, the DNA was matched to germline to assign it here. The CDR3 is made up of 13 amino acids. Germline assignment: CDR1 EGSTGY and CDR2 YDSYTSSV. V trimming: 4 bases; J trimming: 7 bases; junction bases outside the gene matches: 10. The DNA of the CDR3 is TGTGCCACCTGGGAGGTATCAGTCTATAAGAAACTCTTT. This codes for CATWEVSVYKKLF.

In the case of this clone: The same CDR3 also results from other DNA sequences found in this sample. The chain recombines TRGV9 with TRGJP. TCRdb lists no J gene, so it was determined here by aligning the DNA to germline. The CDR3 extends over 16 amino acids. Germline assignment: CDR1 GITISATS and CDR2 ISYDGTV (reference sequence). With 1 base clipped from V and 7 bases from J, the junction kept 4 bases outside the gene matches. CDR3 coding DNA: TGTGCCTTGTGGGAGGTAAGGGAGTTGGGCAAAAAAATCAAGGTATTT. This translates into CALWEVRELGKKIKVF.

There is no V gene call, and the J gene is TRGJ1 or TRGJ2. This CDR3 contains 14 residues. The CDR3 bases are TGTGCCTTGTGGGACCCGCCGAATTATTATATGAAACTCTTT. It translates to CALWDPPNYYMKLF.

Written as DNA, the CDR3 is TGTGCCTTGTGGGAGGTCCTGCTTTGGTTCAAGATATTT. As protein: CALWEVLLWFKIF. V usage is TRGV9 and J usage is TRGJP1. As TCRdb names no J gene, one was assigned here on the basis of a DNA match to germline. After removal of 1 base from V and 10 bases from J, the junction contained 6 bases not matched to a gene. Germline CDR1 reads GITISATS; CDR2 reads ISYDGTV (reference sequence). CDR3 size: 13 residues.

A note on this clone: With a much larger clone just one base away, this may be a read error. V and J are TRGV4 and TRGJP2. TCRdb supplies no J gene; here it was assigned by aligning the nucleotide sequence to germline. V lost 0 bases and J lost 13; bases outside the gene matches: 11. The germline CDR1 and CDR2 sequences are EGSTGY and YDSYTSSV. The CDR3 spans 14 residues. CDR3 sequence (DNA): TGTGCCACCTGGGATGGGCTCATGCCCCTGATCAAGACGTTT. It translates to CATWDGLMPLIKTF.

V and J are TRGV9 and TRGJ1 or TRGJ2. The J gene, left out of TCRdb, was set here by checking the DNA against germline. J lost 11 bases, V lost 5 bases, and 9 bases had no gene match. The germline gives CDR1 GITISATS, CDR2 ISYDGTV (reference sequence). CDR3 size: 11 residues. CDR3 loop: CALWGAGEKLF. The DNA of the CDR3 is TGTGCCTTGTGGGGAGCGGGGGAGAAACTCTTT.

This clone has only a few counts. This chain joins TRGV9 and TRGJP. No J gene is reported in TCRdb; it was inferred here by comparing the DNA with germline. Germline values: CDR1 GITISATS, CDR2 ISYDGTV (reference sequence). The CDR3 is 16 amino acids. V lost 2 bases to trimming and J lost 4 bases; unmatched junction nucleotides: 2. The chain's CDR3 is CALWEDQELGKKIKVF. CDR3 coding DNA: TGTGCCTTGTGGGAGGATCAAGAGTTGGGCAAAAAAATCAAGGTATTT.

A note on this clone: Within the sample, other DNA sequences also encode this same CDR3. This chain links TRGV9 with TRGJP. In the absence of a J gene in TCRdb, the DNA was matched to germline to assign it here. The germline V gene has CDR1 GITISATS and CDR2 ISYDGTV (reference sequence). The CDR3 loop spans 16 amino acids. Germline trimming cut 1 base from V and 7 bases from J; bases unmatched to any gene: 4. The CDR3 coding sequence is TGTGCCTTGTGGGAGGTAGGGGAGTTGGGCAAAAAAATCAAGGTATTT. Translation gives CALWEVGELGKKIKVF.

Judged by abundance, this clone is hyperexpanded. The sample has other DNA sequences that encode this CDR3 too. The chain joins TRGV8 to TRGJP1. The J gene, absent from TCRdb, was called here by matching the DNA to germline. Germline V gene sequence: CDR1 VENAVY, CDR2 YDSYNSRV. CDR3 length equals 14 residues. The J segment lost 8 bases and the V segment lost 2 bases, leaving 8 bases of the junction unmatched. The CDR3 bases are TGTGCCACCTGGGATATGGCGGGGGGTTGGTTCAAGATATTT. Protein product: CATWDMAGGWFKIF.

Note on this clone: Other DNA sequences in the sample encode the same CDR3. The chain uses TRGV9 and TRGJP. Here the J gene came from matching the DNA to germline, since TCRdb omits it. The germline V gene encodes CDR1 GITISATS and CDR2 ISYDGTV (reference sequence). V shed 1 base and J 5 bases; nucleotides not matched to a gene: 2. CDR3 length: 16 amino acids. The CDR3 nucleotides read TGTGCCTTGTGGGAGGTTGAAGAGTTGGGCAAAAAAATCAAGGTATTT. This gives the protein CALWEVEELGKKIKVF.

By share, this clone counts as hyperexpanded. The chain joins TRGV9 to TRGJP. This CDR3 comprises 16 residues. The V segment lost 3 bases and the J segment 4 bases; nucleotides outside the gene matches: 3. Looked up from germline, CDR1 is GITISATS and CDR2 is ISYDGTV (reference sequence). The CDR3 loop is CALWEIQELGKKIKVF. As DNA, the CDR3 is TGTGCCTTGTGGGAGATCCAAGAGTTGGGCAAAAAAATCAAGGTATTT.

Worth noting for this clone: A much larger clonotype is one base distant, so this may be a read error. In the same sample, other DNA sequences code for this CDR3. For the CDR3, the DNA is TGTGCCACCTGGGATACTTATTACAAGAAACTCTTT. Translated, it gives CATWDTYYKKLF. The chain recombines TRGV4 with TRGJ1 or TRGJ2. In the absence of a J gene in TCRdb, the DNA was matched to germline to assign it here. Looked up from germline, CDR1 is EGSTGY and CDR2 is YDSYTSSV. CDR3 length equals 12 residues.

A remark on this clone: Sequence at one end of the junction differs from germline and may be a read error. The chain employs TRGV2 and TRGJ1 or TRGJ2. Germline V lookup: CDR1 EGSNGY, CDR2 YDSYNSKV. The CDR3 consists of 11 residues. In DNA, the CDR3 is TGTGCCACTTGGGACGGGCGAAAGAAACTCTTT. As protein: CATWDGRKKLF.

V usage is TRGV9 and J usage is TRGJP. The J gene is absent in TCRdb and was assigned here via DNA matching to germline. J was trimmed by 4 bases and V by 4 bases; bases with no gene match: 1. The CDR3 is 15 amino acids. CDR1 is GITISATS, CDR2 ISYDGTV, per germline (reference sequence). Here the CDR3 DNA reads TGTGCCTTGTGGGACCAAGAGTTGGGCAAAAAAATCAAGGTATTT. As protein: CALWDQELGKKIKVF.

The rearrangement joins TRGV9 to TRGJP. No J segment appears in TCRdb, so it was assigned here by matching the sequence to germline. The germline gives CDR1 GITISATS, CDR2 ISYDGTV (reference sequence). V dropped 0 bases and J dropped 7; count of bases not matched to a gene: 12. This CDR3 spans 19 amino acids. The CDR3 nucleotides read TGTGCCTTGTGGGAGGTGCAAGGTCAACGGGAGTTGGGCAAAAAAATCAAGGTATTT. Translated, it gives CALWEVQGQRELGKKIKVF.

Notes on this clone: A far larger clone is a single base away, which makes a read error likely. The rearrangement joins TRGV8 to TRGJP1. The J gene is absent in TCRdb and was assigned here via DNA matching to germline. The V and J ends lost 2 bases and 12 bases, in that order; junction bases with no gene match: 12. CDR3 length: 14 amino acids. CDR1 is VENAVY, CDR2 YDSYNSRV, per germline. CDR3 bases: TGTGCCACCTGGGATATGGCGGGGGGTCGGTTCAAGATATTT. This sequence encodes CATWDMAGGRFKIF.

Remarks on this clone: The sample contains more than one DNA sequence encoding this CDR3. The V call is TRGV9, the J call TRGJP. TCRdb offers no J gene call, so here the DNA was matched to germline to obtain one. The CDR3 is made up of 16 amino acids. In germline, CDR1 is GITISATS, CDR2 ISYDGTV (reference sequence). V dropped 2 bases and J dropped 11; count of bases not matched to a gene: 9. DNA for the CDR3: TGTGCCTTGTGGGAGGCAACAAAGCTGGGCAAAAAAATCAAGGTATTT. Translation: CALWEATKLGKKIKVF.

This clone has just one count. The rearrangement joins TRGV5 to TRGJ1 or TRGJ2. TCRdb is silent on the J gene; assignment here came from matching the DNA to germline. The CDR3 has 16 residues. Germline trimming cut 0 bases from V and 0 bases from J; bases unmatched to any gene: 8. CDR1 VINAFY and CDR2 YDVSNSKD come from the germline V gene. The CDR3: CATWDRPDSNYYKKLF. The CDR3 DNA reads TGTGCCACCTGGGACAGGCCTGATTCGAATTATTATAAGAAACTCTTT.

The chain links TRGV9 to TRGJP. As TCRdb names no J gene, one was assigned here on the basis of a DNA match to germline. CDR3 size: 15 residues. Per the germline V gene, CDR1 is GITISATS and CDR2 is ISYDGTV (reference sequence). V shed 2 bases, J shed 8 bases, and the junction held 3 bases outside the gene matches. The CDR3 region is CALWEEKLGKKIKVF. CDR3 bases: TGTGCCTTGTGGGAGGAAAAGTTGGGCAAAAAAATCAAGGTATTT.

CDR3 nucleotide sequence: TGTGCCACCTGGGAGGCTGGTTGGTTCAAGATATTT. The encoded protein is CATWEAGWFKIF. The V gene is TRGV8, the J gene TRGJP1. TCRdb records no J gene; here it was assigned by comparing the DNA to germline. From germline, CDR1 is VENAVY and CDR2 YDSYNSRV. J was trimmed by 6 bases and V by 4 bases; bases with no gene match: 2. The CDR3 covers 12 residues.

The V gene is TRGV9, the J gene TRGJP. TCRdb offers no J gene call, so here the DNA was matched to germline to obtain one. Germline CDR1 is GITISATS and CDR2 is ISYDGTV (reference sequence). J gave up 4 bases and V 3 bases, and 3 bases lay outside the gene matches. This CDR3 is built from 16 residues. The CDR3 region is CALWEKQELGKKIKVF. The CDR3 coding sequence is TGTGCCTTGTGGGAGAAACAAGAGTTGGGCAAAAAAATCAAGGTATTT.